This T cell receptor beta chain was obtained from a study of cytomegalovirus exposure and HLA in healthy donors. Concerning this clone: The antigen is undetermined.

The PCR employed 60 Vbeta primers together with 13 Jbeta primers. Data came from immunoSEQ multiplex PCR; TCRdb stores just in-frame clones and leaves some out. Counted here are about 160,000 clones, about 75% occurring once; the ten biggest clones make up 7.4%. Study-wide points: There were several of the most significant clusters that appeared linked to common viral pathogens in a later analysis. The study found most TCR sequences rare, yet found some public TCRs in many donors.

V lost 4 bases, J lost 7 bases, and 20 bases lay in between. The germline gives CDR1 SGHRS, CDR2 YFSETQ. The CDR3 spans 15 residues. The gene calls are TRBV5-1 and TRBJ1-2; possible D gene TRBD1, 5 bases. This receptor was obtained from a male donor in good health and CMV-seropositive. The sequenced sample consisted of PBMCs. The DNA for the CDR3 is TGCGCCAGCAGCCACAGGACGGATCTGGAGGGTGGCTACACCTTC. This codes for CASSHRTDLEGGYTF.